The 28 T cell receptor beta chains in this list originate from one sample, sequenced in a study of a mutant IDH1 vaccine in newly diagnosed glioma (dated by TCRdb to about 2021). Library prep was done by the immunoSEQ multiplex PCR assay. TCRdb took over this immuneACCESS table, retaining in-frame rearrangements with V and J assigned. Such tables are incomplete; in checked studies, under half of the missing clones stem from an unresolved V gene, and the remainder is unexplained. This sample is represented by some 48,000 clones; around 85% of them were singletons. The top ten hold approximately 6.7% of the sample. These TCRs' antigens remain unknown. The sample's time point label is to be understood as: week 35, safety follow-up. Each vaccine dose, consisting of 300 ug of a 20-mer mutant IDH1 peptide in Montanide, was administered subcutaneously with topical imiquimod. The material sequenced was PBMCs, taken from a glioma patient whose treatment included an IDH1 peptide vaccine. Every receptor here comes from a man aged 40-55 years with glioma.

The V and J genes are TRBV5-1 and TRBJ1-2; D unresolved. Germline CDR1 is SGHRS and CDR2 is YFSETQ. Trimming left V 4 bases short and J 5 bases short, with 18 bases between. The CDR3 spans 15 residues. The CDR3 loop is CASSPSLEALYGYTF. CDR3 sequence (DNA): TGCGCCAGCAGCCCAAGCCTAGAGGCACTTTATGGCTACACCTTC.

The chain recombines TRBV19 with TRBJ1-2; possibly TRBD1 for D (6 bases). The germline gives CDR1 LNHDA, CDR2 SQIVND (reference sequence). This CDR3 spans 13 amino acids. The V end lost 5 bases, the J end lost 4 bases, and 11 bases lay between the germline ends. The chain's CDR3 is CASSWTELYGYTF. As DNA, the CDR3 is TGTGCCAGTAGTTGGACAGAGCTCTATGGCTACACCTTC.

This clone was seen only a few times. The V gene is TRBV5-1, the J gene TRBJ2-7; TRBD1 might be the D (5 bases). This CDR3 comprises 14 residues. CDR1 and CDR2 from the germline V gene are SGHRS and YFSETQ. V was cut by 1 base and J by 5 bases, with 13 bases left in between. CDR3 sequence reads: CASSLLTDYDEQYF. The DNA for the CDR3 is TGCGCCAGCAGCTTGCTGACAGATTATGACGAGCAGTACTTC.

The chain's CDR3 is CASSLMSRSSDTQYF. In nucleotides, the CDR3 is TGTGCCAGCAGCTTGATGAGTCGGTCCTCAGATACGCAGTATTTT. The rearrangement joins TRBV5-6 to TRBJ2-3; D is unclear. The CDR3 spans 15 residues. Per the germline V gene, CDR1 is SGHDT and CDR2 is YYEEEE. V was cut by 1 base and J by 4 bases, with 13 bases left in between.

CDR3 amino acids: CASSTGQGIGQPQHF. CDR3 coding DNA: TGTGCCAGCAGCACAGGACAGGGAATCGGGCAGCCCCAGCATTTT. V and J are TRBV9 and TRBJ1-5; 8 bases are a match to TRBD1. The germline gives CDR1 SGDLS, CDR2 YYNGEE. CDR3 size: 15 residues. The V and J ends lost 4 bases and 7 bases, in that order; junction bases with no gene match: 10.

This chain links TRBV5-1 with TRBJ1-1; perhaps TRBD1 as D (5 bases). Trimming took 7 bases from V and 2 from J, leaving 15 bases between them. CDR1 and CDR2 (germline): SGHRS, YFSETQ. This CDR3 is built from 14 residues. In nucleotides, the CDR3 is TGCGCCAGCGGTCGCGGGACGGGAAACACTGAAGCTTTCTTT. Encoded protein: CASGRGTGNTEAFF.

CDR3 protein: CASLQGQVEQYF. DNA for the CDR3: TGTGCCAGTCTCCAAGGGCAGGTGGAGCAGTACTTC. This sequence joins TRBV2 and TRBJ2-7; D ambiguous. The germline V and J ends were trimmed by 9 bases and 7 bases, with 16 bases remaining between them. Germline V lookup: CDR1 SNHLY, CDR2 FYNNEI. The CDR3 totals 12 residues.

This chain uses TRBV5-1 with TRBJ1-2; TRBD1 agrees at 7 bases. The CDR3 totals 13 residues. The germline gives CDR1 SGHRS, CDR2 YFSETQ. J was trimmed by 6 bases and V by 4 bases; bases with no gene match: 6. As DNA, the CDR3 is TGCGCCAGCAGCATGACAGGGACTGATGGCTACACCTTC. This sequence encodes CASSMTGTDGYTF.

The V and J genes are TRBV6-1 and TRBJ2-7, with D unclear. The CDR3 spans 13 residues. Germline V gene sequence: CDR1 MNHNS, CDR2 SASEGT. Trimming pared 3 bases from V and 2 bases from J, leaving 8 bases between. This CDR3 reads CASSENSPYEQYF. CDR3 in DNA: TGTGCCAGCAGTGAGAACAGCCCCTACGAGCAGTACTTC.

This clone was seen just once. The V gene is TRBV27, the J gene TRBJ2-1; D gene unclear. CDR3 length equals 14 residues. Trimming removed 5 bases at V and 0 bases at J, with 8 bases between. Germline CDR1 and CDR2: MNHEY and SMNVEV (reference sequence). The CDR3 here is CASSRTSSYNEQFF. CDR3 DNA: TGTGCCAGCAGTCGGACGAGCTCCTACAATGAGCAGTTCTTC.

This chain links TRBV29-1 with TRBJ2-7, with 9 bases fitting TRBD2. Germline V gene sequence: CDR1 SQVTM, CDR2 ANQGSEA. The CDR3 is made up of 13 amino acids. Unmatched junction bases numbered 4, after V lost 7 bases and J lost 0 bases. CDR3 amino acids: CSAASGDSYEQYF. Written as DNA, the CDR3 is TGCAGCGCCGCTAGCGGGGACTCCTACGAGCAGTACTTC.

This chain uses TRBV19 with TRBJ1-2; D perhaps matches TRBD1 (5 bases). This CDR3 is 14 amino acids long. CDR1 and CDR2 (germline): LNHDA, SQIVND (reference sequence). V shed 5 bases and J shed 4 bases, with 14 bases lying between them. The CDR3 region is CASSLIREGYGYTF. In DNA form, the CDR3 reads TGTGCCAGTAGTCTCATCAGGGAGGGCTATGGCTACACCTTC.

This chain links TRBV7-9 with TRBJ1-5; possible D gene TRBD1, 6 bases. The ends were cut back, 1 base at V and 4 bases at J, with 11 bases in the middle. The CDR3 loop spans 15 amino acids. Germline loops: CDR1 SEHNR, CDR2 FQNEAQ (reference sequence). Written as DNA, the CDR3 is TGTGCCAGCAGCTTAGGGCCGGGACAAAATCAGCCCCAGCATTTT. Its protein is CASSLGPGQNQPQHF.

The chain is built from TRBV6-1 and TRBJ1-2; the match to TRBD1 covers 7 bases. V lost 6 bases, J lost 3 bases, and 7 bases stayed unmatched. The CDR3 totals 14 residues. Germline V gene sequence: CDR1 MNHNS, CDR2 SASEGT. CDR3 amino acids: CASSLDGTDYGYTF. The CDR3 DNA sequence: TGTGCCAGCAGCCTTGATGGGACAGACTATGGCTACACCTTC.

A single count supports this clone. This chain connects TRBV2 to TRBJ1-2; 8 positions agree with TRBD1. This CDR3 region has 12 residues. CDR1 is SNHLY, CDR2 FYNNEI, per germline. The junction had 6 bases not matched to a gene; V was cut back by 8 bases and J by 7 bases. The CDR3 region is CASRTGKGGYTF. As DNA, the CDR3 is TGTGCCAGCCGGACAGGGAAGGGTGGCTACACCTTC.

The DNA of the CDR3 is TGTGCCAGCAGCAGGGGGATCAACACCGGGGAGCTGTTTTTT. It translates to CASSRGINTGELFF. This sequence joins TRBV7-8 and TRBJ2-2; D is perhaps TRBD1 (6 bases). Trimming took 5 bases from V and 2 from J, leaving 9 bases between them. CDR1 and CDR2 from the germline V gene are SGHVS and FQNEAQ. This CDR3 is 14 amino acids long.

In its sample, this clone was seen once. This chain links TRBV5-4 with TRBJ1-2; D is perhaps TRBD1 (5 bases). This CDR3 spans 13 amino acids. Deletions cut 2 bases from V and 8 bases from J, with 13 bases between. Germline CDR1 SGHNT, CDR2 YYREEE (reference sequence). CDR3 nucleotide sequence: TGTGCCAGCAGCTTAACCGGGACGGACGGCTACACCTTC. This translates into CASSLTGTDGYTF. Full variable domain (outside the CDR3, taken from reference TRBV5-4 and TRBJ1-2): ETGVTQSPTHLIKTRGQQVTLRCSSQSGHNTVSWYQQALGQGPQFIFQYYREEENGRGNFPPRFSGLQFPNYSSELNVNALELDDSALYLCASSLTGTDGYTFGSGTRLTVV.

In DNA form, the CDR3 reads TGCGCCAGCAGCGAGGGACAGCACACCGGGGAGCTGTTTTTT. Its protein product is CASSEGQHTGELFF. The chain joins TRBV5-1 to TRBJ2-2; 7 positions match TRBD1. Germline CDR1 is SGHRS and CDR2 is YFSETQ. J gave up 3 bases and V 4 bases, and 3 bases lay outside the gene matches. The CDR3 totals 14 residues.

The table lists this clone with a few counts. CDR3 DNA: TGTGCCAGCAGCGCCTCGGGGCTCCGTGGCTACACCTTC. It specifies CASSASGLRGYTF. This chain uses TRBV9 with TRBJ1-2; weak D call: TRBD1 (5 bases). The V gene lost 3 bases and the J gene lost 7 bases, with 13 bases spanning the gap. This CDR3 spans 13 amino acids. Germline CDR1 SGDLS, CDR2 YYNGEE. The full variable domain, its missing parts supplied by reference TRBV9 and TRBJ1-2, is DSGVTQTPKHLITATGQRVTLRCSPRSGDLSVYWYQQSLDQGLQFLIQYYNGEERAKGNILERFSAQQFPDLHSELNLSSLELGDSALYFCASSASGLRGYTFGSGTRLTVV.

CDR3 nucleotide sequence: TGTGCCAGCAGCCAAGGGGGGAAGGACTATGGCTACACCTTC. It yields the protein CASSQGGKDYGYTF. The genes are TRBV4-2 and TRBJ1-2, with a weak D call TRBD1 (5 bases). This CDR3 has 14 amino acids. Germline assignment: CDR1 LGHNA and CDR2 YNFKEQ. Between the trimmed V and J ends, which lost 1 base and 3 bases, there was a span of 9 bases.

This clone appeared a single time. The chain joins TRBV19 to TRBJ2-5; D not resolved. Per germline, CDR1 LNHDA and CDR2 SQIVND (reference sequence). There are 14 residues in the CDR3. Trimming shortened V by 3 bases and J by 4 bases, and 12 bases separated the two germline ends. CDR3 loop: CASSIDWVAETQYF. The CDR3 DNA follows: TGTGCCAGTAGTATCGACTGGGTGGCAGAGACCCAGTACTTC.

CDR3 nucleotides: TGCGCCAGCAGCCAGAACAGGGGAGACTACGGCTACAATGAGCAGTTCTTC. This sequence encodes CASSQNRGDYGYNEQFF. The chain couples TRBV4-1 to TRBJ2-1; 7 bases line up with TRBD1. Germline values: CDR1 MGHRA, CDR2 YSYEKL. The CDR3 runs 17 residues. Trimming at V came to 3 bases and at J to 3 bases, leaving 11 bases not matched to a gene.

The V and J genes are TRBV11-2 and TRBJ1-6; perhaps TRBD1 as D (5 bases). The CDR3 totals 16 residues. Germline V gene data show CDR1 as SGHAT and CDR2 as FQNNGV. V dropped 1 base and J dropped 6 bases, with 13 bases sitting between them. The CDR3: CASSLGGSWGNSPLHF. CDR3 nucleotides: TGTGCCAGCAGCTTAGGGGGGAGCTGGGGTAATTCACCCCTCCACTTT. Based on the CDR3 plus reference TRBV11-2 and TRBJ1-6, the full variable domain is EAGVAQSPRYKIIEKRQSVAFWCNPISGHATLYWYQQILGQGPKLLIQFQNNGVVDDSQLPKDRFSAERLKGVDSTLKIQPAKLEDSAVYLCASSLGGSWGNSPLHFGNGTRLTVT.

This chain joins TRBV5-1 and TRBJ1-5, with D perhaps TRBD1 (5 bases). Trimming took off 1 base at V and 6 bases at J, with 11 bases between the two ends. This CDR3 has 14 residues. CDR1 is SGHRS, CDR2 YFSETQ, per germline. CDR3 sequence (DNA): TGCGCCAGCAGCTTGTTGGGGGGGAGTCAGCCCCAGCATTTT. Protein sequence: CASSLLGGSQPQHF. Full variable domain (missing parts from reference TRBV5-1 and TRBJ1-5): KAGVTQTPRYLIKTRGQQVTLSCSPISGHRSVSWYQQTPGQGLQFLFEYFSETQRNKGNFPGRFSGRQFSNSRSEMNVSTLELGDSALYLCASSLLGGSQPQHFGDGTRLSIL.

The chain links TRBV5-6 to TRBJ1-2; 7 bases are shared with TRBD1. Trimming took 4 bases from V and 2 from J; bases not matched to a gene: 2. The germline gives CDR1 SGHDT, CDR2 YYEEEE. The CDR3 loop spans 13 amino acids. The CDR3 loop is CASSPTGNYGYTF. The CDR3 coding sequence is TGTGCCAGCAGCCCGACAGGGAACTATGGCTACACCTTC. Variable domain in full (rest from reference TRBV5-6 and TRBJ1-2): DAGVTQSPTHLIKTRGQQVTLRCSPKSGHDTVSWYQQALGQGPQFIFQYYEEEERQRGNFPDRFSGHQFPNYSSELNVNALLLGDSALYLCASSPTGNYGYTFGSGTRLTVV.

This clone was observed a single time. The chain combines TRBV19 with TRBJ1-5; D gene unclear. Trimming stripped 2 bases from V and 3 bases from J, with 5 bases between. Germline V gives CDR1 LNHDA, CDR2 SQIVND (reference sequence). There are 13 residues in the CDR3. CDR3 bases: TGTGCCAGTAGTATACCCACCAATCAGCCCCAGCATTTT. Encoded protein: CASSIPTNQPQHF.

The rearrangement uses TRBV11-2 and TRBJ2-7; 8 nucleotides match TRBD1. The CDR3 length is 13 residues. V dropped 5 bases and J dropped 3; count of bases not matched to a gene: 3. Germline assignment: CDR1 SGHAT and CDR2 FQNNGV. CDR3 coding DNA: TGTGCCAGCAGCCGAGGACAGGGCTACGAGCAGTACTTC. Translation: CASSRGQGYEQYF. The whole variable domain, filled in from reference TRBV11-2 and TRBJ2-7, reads EAGVAQSPRYKIIEKRQSVAFWCNPISGHATLYWYQQILGQGPKLLIQFQNNGVVDDSQLPKDRFSAERLKGVDSTLKIQPAKLEDSAVYLCASSRGQGYEQYFGPGTRLTVT.

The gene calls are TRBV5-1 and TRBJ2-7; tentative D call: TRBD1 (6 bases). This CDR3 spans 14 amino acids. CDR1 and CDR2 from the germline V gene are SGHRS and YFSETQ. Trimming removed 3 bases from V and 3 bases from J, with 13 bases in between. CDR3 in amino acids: CASSSTGSHYEQYF. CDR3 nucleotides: TGCGCCAGCAGCTCGACAGGCTCCCACTACGAGCAGTACTTC.